This T cell receptor (beta chain) stems from a study of T cells after yellow fever vaccination. This clonotype was seen more than once but under ten times. The antigen remains undetermined. TCRdb fed the 5' RACE reads into MiXCR, producing one record per CDR3 protein. Of roughly 500,000 distinct CDR3 sequences listed, 15% to 20% are singletons. Points from the study as a whole: Detected again after the booster were most primary-vaccination clones, at 96% CD4 and 88% CD8.

The CDR3 runs 16 residues. CDR1 KGHSH and CDR2 LQKENI come from the germline V gene. The V end lost 4 bases, the J end lost 8 bases, and 20 bases lay between the germline ends. The sequencing used PBMCs, collected 15 days after the yellow fever booster vaccination. The sequence was collected from a man aged 25 to 40 who received the YFV17D yellow fever vaccine. The gene calls are TRBV18 and TRBJ1-4; D is unresolved. CDR3 sequence reads: CASSQGVYPREEKLFF. The CDR3 region has the DNA TGTGCCAGCTCACAAGGAGTCTACCCACGGGAGGAAAAACTGTTTTTT.